Sequencing of this T cell receptor beta chain was carried out in a study of blood T cell repertoires in COVID-19. Study at large: Sites across the United States, Italy and Spain contributed samples from acute and convalescent COVID-19.

Germline lookup yields CDR1 SNHLY and CDR2 FYNNEI. This CDR3 region has 15 residues. Between the trimmed V and J ends, which lost 3 bases and 3 bases, there was a span of 11 bases. Profiled with immunoSEQ multiplex PCR; TCRdb holds only in-frame clones, not every one. The sample lists roughly 180,000 clones; over 75% were seen once. This sequence joins TRBV2 and TRBJ1-4, with D uncertain. Material for sequencing was PBMCs or T cells enriched from blood (not recorded which). The TCR comes from a woman aged 40 to 50 with acute COVID-19. CDR3 amino acids: CASSETGSPNEKLFF. Here the CDR3 DNA reads TGTGCCAGCAGTGAGACTGGTTCCCCTAATGAAAAACTGTTTTTT.